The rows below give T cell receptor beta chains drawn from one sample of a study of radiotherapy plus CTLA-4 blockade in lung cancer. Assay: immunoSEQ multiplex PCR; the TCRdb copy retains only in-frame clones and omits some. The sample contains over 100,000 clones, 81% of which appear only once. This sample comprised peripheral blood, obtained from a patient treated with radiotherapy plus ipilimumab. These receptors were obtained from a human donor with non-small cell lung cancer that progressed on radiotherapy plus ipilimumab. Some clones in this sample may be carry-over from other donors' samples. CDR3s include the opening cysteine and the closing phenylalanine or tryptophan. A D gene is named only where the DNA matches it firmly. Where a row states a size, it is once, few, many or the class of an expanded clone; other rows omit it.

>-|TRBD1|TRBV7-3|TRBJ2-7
TGTGCCAGCAGCCGGACAGGGGGCCACGAGCAGTACTTC
CASSRTGGHEQYF
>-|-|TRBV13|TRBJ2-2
TGTGCCAGCAGCTTAGGCCAGGGAAACACCGGGGAGCTGTTTTTT
CASSLGQGNTGELFF
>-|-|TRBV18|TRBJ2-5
TGTGCCAGCTCACCACCACAAGGACCCCGGGAGACCCAGTACTTC
CASSPPQGPRETQYF
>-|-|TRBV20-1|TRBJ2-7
TGCAGTGTCAGGAGGGTGGCCGAGCAGTACTTC
CSVRRVAEQYF
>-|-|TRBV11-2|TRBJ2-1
TGTGCCAGCAGCTCCGCCGGACAGTACAATGAGCAGTTCTTC
CASSSAGQYNEQFF
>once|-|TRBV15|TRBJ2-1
TGTGCCACCAGCAGAGATCCACTCTCCGGGAATGAGCAGTTCTTC
CATSRDPLSGNEQFF
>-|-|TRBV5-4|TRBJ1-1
TGTGCCAGCAGCTTGGGGACAACGAACACTGAAGCTTTCTTT
CASSLGTTNTEAFF
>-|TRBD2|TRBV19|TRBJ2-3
TGTGCCAGTAGTCTCACTAGCGGGGGGGCCGGGAGGACAGATACGCAGTATTTT
CASSLTSGGAGRTDTQYF
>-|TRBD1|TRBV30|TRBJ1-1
TGTGCCTGGAGGGGGACAGACGGCTACACTGAAGCTTTCTTT
CAWRGTDGYTEAFF
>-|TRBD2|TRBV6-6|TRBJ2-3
TGTGCCAGCAGTTACTCGACTAGCGGCACAGATACGCAGTATTTT
CASSYSTSGTDTQYF
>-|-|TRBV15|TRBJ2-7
TGTGCCACCAGCACACCGGGGTCCCCTTATGAGCAGTACTTC
CATSTPGSPYEQYF
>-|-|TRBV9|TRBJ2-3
TGTGCCAGCAGCGTTAACCCCTTCCTGGGGGATACGCAGTATTTT
CASSVNPFLGDTQYF
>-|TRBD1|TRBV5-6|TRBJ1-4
TGTGCCAGCAGCTTGGGACAGGGGGCGAATGAAAAACTGTTTTTT
CASSLGQGANEKLFF
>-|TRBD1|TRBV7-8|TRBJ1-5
TGTGCCAGCAGCGATCTTGGGGGGACAGGGGACCAGCCCCAGCATTTT
CASSDLGGTGDQPQHF
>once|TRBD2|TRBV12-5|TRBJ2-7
TGTGCTATCCAGGACGGGGGGGACGAGCAGTACTTC
CAIQDGGDEQYF
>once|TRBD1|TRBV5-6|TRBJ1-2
TGTGCCAGCAGCTTGGAGCAGGGGGGTGGCTACACCTTC
CASSLEQGGGYTF
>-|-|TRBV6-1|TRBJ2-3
TGTGCCAGCAGTGAAGGGTGGGAAGATACGCAGTATTTT
CASSEGWEDTQYF
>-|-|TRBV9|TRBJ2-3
TGTGCCAGCAGCGGGGGGCCCACAGATACGCAGTATTTT
CASSGGPTDTQYF
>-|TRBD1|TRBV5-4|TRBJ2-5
TGTGCCAGCAGCTTAGGGGGCCTGGTGGAAGAGACCCAGTACTTC
CASSLGGLVEETQYF
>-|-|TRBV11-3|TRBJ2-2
TGTGCCAGCAGCCGGCACAGGGGGGGGCAGGGCACCGGGGAGCTGTTTTTT
CASSRHRGGQGTGELFF
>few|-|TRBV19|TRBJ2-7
TGTGCCAGTAGTATTTCCGAGACCTCCTACGAGCAGTACTTC
CASSISETSYEQYF
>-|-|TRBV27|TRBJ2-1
TGTGCCAGCCGTGAGGTCTACAATGAGCAGTTCTTC
CASREVYNEQFF
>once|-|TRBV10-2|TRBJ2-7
TGCGCCAGCAGTGTTGCCTGGGCACCCTACGAGCAGTACTTC
CASSVAWAPYEQYF
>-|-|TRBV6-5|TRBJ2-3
TGTGCCAGCAGTTACGGAGATCGGGACTTAGATACGCAGTATTTT
CASSYGDRDLDTQYF
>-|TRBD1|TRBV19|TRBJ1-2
TGTGCCAGTAGTATCCTCTATATCGGGACAGGGATTGGCTACACCTTC
CASSILYIGTGIGYTF
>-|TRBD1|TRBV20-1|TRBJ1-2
TGCAGCCAGGGACAGAACTATGGCTACACCTTC
CSQGQNYGYTF
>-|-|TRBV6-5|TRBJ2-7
TGTGCCAGCAGTCAACTCGGGAGACACGAGCAGTACTTC
CASSQLGRHEQYF
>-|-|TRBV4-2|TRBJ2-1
TGTGCCAGCAGCCAACCCGGCAGGGGGGGGGAGGGTGAGCAGTTCTTC
CASSQPGRGGEGEQFF
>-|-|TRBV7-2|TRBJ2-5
TGTGCCAGCAGCTTTGGGGAGACCCAGTACTTC
CASSFGETQYF
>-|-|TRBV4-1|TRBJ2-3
TGCGCCAGCAGCCGAGGGACTGCAGACACAGATACGCAGTATTTT
CASSRGTADTDTQYF
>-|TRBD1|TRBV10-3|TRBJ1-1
TGTGCCATCAGTGATCACAGGGGTTACCTCACTGAAGCTTTCTTT
CAISDHRGYLTEAFF